This T cell receptor (beta chain) was sequenced in a study of blood T cell repertoires in COVID-19. Overall study: Donors in the United States, Italy and Spain gave samples during acute or convalescent COVID-19.

Germline lookup yields CDR1 SGHVS and CDR2 FQNEAQ. The CDR3 runs 15 residues. Trimming removed 1 base at V and 1 base at J, with 10 bases between. Seattle patients were enrolled during active infection and followed longitudinally. Clones were sequenced by immunoSEQ multiplex PCR, and TCRdb holds only the in-frame ones, with some missing. The sample lists roughly 75,000 clones; approximately 85% were seen once. The V gene is TRBV7-8, the J gene TRBJ1-2, with D possibly being TRBD1 (5 bases). This clonotype was sampled from a man aged 45 to 65 with COVID-19, enrolled during active disease. Specimen: peripheral blood. In DNA form, the CDR3 reads TGTGCCAGCAGCTTAGGAGCGCAGGGTAACTATGGCTACACCTTC. Protein: CASSLGAQGNYGYTF.